This T cell receptor (beta chain) appears in the sequencing data of a study of cytotoxic CD8 clonotypes in ibrutinib-treated CLL. As for the study in general: Response was recorded as partial in roughly 24 patients and complete in 2; at median 68 months, approximately 14 remained remitted and approximately twelve had progressed.

TCRdb keeps only in-frame clones here, not all; method: immunoSEQ multiplex PCR. The data hold 300,000 to 350,000 clones, with 70% to 80% observed a single time. The CDR3 length is 16 residues. Trimming shortened V by 0 bases and J by 5 bases, and 13 bases separated the two germline ends. Germline loops: CDR1 LGHNA, CDR2 YSLEER. The source was PBMCs, collected before ibrutinib treatment. The chain uses TRBV4-3 and TRBJ2-2; no clear D gene. The receptor was isolated from a human donor with chronic lymphocytic leukemia. The CDR3 DNA is TGCGCCAGCAGCCAAGAAAGGATGAGGCGGACCGGGGAGCTGTTTTTT. Its translation: CASSQERMRRTGELFF.